This TCR beta chain stems from a study of T cells after yellow fever vaccination. Broader study findings: Abundant contaminating clonotypes from the bulk population could appear in FACS-sorted repertoires. The booster response re-showed most primary clones: approximately 95% CD4, approximately 90% CD8. Only a minor proportion of clonotypes was detected across both CD4 and CD8 compartments.

Via MiXCR, TCRdb re-called the 5' RACE reads, giving one row per CDR3 protein. The table records under 150,000 distinct CDR3 sequences, 7.7% of them present only once. There are 17 residues in the CDR3. With 5 bases clipped from V and 4 bases from J, the junction kept 13 bases outside the gene matches. Germline V lookup: CDR1 SGHDT, CDR2 YYEEEE. This clonotype was picked up many times. Its target is unknown. The chain uses TRBV5-6 and TRBJ2-2; 8 nucleotides align to TRBD1. The sequence was collected from a man aged 25-45 years who received the YFV17D yellow fever vaccine. The sample consisted of CD4+ T cells sorted from PBMCs, taken 5 days after the yellow fever booster vaccination. Here the CDR3 reads CASRSGTGQAITGELFF. The CDR3 nucleotides read TGTGCCAGCAGATCCGGAACGGGACAGGCCATCACCGGGGAGCTGTTTTTT.